This T cell receptor beta chain was observed in a study of cytomegalovirus exposure and HLA in healthy donors. Comments on this clone: The antigen is undetermined.

Researchers ran the PCR with 60 Vbeta and 13 Jbeta primers. Clones were read by immunoSEQ multiplex PCR, and TCRdb kept only the in-frame ones, dropping some. The table lists 55,000 to 70,000 clones, around 81% of them singletons. The V end lost 0 bases, the J end lost 1 base, and 6 bases lay between the germline ends. This CDR3 has 13 amino acids. CDR1 and CDR2 from the germline V gene are GTSNPN and SVGIG (reference sequence). Regarding the study as a whole: A few of the chains that were CMV-associated were confirmed in vitro to be specific for CMV antigens. Follow-up analysis seemed to connect common viral pathogens with several of the most significant clusters identified. Accurate predictions that matched the HLA-A and HLA-B alleles of most subjects were reportedly made from TCR beta sequences. There were 150 to 200 TCR beta chains listed as cytomegalovirus-associated.

Input material: PBMCs. The rearrangement joins TRBV30 to TRBJ2-5, with D possibly matching TRBD2 (5 bases). This receptor was taken from a male donor in good health and CMV-seronegative. CDR3 in DNA: TGTGCCTGGAGTGTACTAGTCCAAGAGACCCAGTACTTC. It is translated as CAWSVLVQETQYF.